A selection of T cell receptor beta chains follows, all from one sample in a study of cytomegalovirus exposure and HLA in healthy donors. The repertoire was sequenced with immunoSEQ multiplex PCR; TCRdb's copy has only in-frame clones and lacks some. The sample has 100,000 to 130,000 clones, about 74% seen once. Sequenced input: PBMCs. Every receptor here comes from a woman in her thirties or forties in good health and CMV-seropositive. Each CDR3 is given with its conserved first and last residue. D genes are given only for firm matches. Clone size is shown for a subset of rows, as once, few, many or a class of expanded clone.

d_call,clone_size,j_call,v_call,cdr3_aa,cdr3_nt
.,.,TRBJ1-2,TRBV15,CATSSINYGYTF,TGTGCCACCAGCAGTATTAACTATGGCTACACCTTC
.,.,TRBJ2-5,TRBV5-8,CASSRGSQETQYF,TGTGCCAGCAGCCGGGGTTCACAAGAGACCCAGTACTTC
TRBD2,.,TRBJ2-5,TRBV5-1,CASSWTSGVASQYF,TGCGCCAGCAGCTGGACTAGCGGGGTGGCGTCCCAGTACTTC
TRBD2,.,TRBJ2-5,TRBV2,CASSGGRGGQETQYF,TGTGCCAGCAGTGGGGGGCGGGGGGGACAAGAGACCCAGTACTTC
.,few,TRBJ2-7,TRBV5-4,CASSRAGSSYEQYF,TGTGCCAGCAGCCGAGCGGGTTCCTCCTACGAGCAGTACTTC
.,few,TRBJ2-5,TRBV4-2,CASSQGSSTGAGTQYF,TGTGCCAGCAGCCAAGGATCGTCGACGGGTGCGGGGACCCAGTACTTC
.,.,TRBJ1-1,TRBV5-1,CASSLGPGRREAFF,TGCGCCAGCAGCTTGGGTCCGGGAAGGAGGGAAGCTTTCTTT
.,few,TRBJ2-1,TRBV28,CASSLNNRPYNEQFF,TGTGCCAGCAGTTTAAATAACAGGCCCTACAATGAGCAGTTCTTC
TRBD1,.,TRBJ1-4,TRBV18,CASSPRQGEGEKLFF,TGTGCCAGCTCACCCCGACAGGGGGAAGGAGAAAAACTGTTTTTT
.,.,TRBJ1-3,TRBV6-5,CASSYGTPGNTIYF,TGTGCCAGCAGTTACGGGACACCTGGAAACACCATATATTTT
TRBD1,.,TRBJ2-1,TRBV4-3,CASSQDRGLNNEQFF,TGCGCCAGCAGCCAAGACAGGGGGCTCAACAATGAGCAGTTCTTC
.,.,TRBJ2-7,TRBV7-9,CASGGGHEQYF,TGTGCCAGCGGGGGAGGCCACGAGCAGTACTTC
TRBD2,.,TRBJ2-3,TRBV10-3,CAISIIAGSTDTQYF,TGTGCCATCAGTATAATAGCGGGAAGCACAGATACGCAGTATTTT
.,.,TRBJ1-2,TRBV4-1,CASSQDFQGNYGYTF,TGCGCCAGCAGCCAAGACTTTCAGGGGAACTATGGCTACACCTTC
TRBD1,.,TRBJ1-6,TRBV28,CASSSTWTGEVSPLHF,TGTGCCAGCAGCTCAACGTGGACAGGGGAAGTTTCACCCCTCCACTTT
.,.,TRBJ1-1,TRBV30,CAWSGQLNTEAFF,TGTGCCTGGAGTGGGCAGTTGAACACTGAAGCTTTCTTT
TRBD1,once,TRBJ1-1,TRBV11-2,CASSSTGVAFF,TGTGCCAGCAGCTCAACAGGGGTGGCTTTCTTT
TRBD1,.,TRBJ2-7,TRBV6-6,CASSTNRGENEQYF,TGTGCCAGCAGCACGAACAGGGGTGAGAACGAGCAGTACTTC
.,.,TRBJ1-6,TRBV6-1,CASNPRQADSPLHF,TGTGCTAGCAACCCCCGACAGGCCGATTCACCCCTCCACTTT
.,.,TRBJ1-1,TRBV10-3,CAISEKQGNTEAFF,TGTGCCATCAGTGAGAAGCAGGGGAACACTGAAGCTTTCTTT
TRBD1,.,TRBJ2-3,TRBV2,CASSERGQGPDTQYF,TGTGCCAGCAGTGAAAGGGGACAGGGCCCAGATACGCAGTATTTT
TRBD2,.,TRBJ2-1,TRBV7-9,CASSSIAGGLEQFF,TGTGCCAGCAGCTCAATAGCGGGGGGACTTGAGCAGTTCTTC
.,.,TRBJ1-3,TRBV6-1,CASSETDGRYSGNTIYF,TGTGCCAGCAGTGAAACGGACGGGAGATACTCTGGAAACACCATATATTTT
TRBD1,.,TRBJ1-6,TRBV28,CASIRGRGVALHF,TGTGCCAGCATAAGGGGCAGGGGGGTAGCCCTCCACTTT
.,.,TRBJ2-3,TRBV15,CATSRGYSEDTQYF,TGTGCCACCAGCAGAGGCTACAGTGAAGATACGCAGTATTTT
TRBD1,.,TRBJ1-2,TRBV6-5,CASSPQGVYGYTF,TGTGCCAGCAGTCCACAGGGGGTGTATGGCTACACCTTC
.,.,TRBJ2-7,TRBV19,CASSRGFYEQYF,TGTGCCAGTAGCAGGGGCTTTTACGAGCAGTACTTC
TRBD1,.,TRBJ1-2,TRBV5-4,CASSTTGGSYGYTF,TGTGCCAGCAGTACGACAGGGGGCTCGTATGGCTACACCTTC
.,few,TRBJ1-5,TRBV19,CATHTGFGNQPQHF,TGTGCCACTCATACAGGGTTCGGCAATCAGCCCCAGCATTTT
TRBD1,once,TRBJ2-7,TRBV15,CATSRDNRGSYEQYF,TGTGCCACCAGCAGAGATAACAGGGGTTCCTACGAGCAGTACTTC
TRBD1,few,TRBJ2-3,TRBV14,CASSQLLGTGGADTQYF,TGTGCCAGCAGCCAACTCCTTGGGACAGGGGGCGCAGATACGCAGTATTTT
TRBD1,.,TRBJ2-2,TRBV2,CASRRPGQGAGELFF,TGTGCCAGCAGACGACCGGGACAGGGGGCCGGGGAGCTGTTTTTT
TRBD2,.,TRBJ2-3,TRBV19,CASLSGGATDTQYF,TGTGCCAGCCTTAGCGGGGGGGCAACAGATACGCAGTATTTT
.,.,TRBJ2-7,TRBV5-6,CASSLRGPAVDEQYF,TGTGCCAGCAGCCTCAGGGGCCCCGCGGTAGACGAGCAGTACTTC
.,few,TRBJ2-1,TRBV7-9,CASSLSYNEQFF,TGTGCCAGCAGCTTGTCTTACAATGAGCAGTTCTTC
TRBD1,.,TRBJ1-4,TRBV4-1,CASSQEGTVGATNEKLFF,TGCGCCAGCAGCCAAGAAGGGACAGTGGGTGCAACTAATGAAAAACTGTTTTTT
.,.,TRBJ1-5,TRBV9,CASSVEGVPNQPQHF,TGTGCCAGCAGCGTAGAAGGGGTCCCCAATCAGCCCCAGCATTTT
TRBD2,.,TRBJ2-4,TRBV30,CAWRKAGGPNIQYF,TGTGCCTGGAGGAAAGCGGGGGGCCCTAACATTCAGTACTTC
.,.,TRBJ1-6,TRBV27,CASSFSGFSPLHF,TGCGCCAGCAGTTTCTCAGGGTTTTCACCCCTCCACTTT
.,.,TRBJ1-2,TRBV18,CASSEPTGPDYGYTF,TGTGCCAGCTCAGAACCGACAGGTCCTGACTATGGCTACACCTTC
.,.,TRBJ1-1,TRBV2,CASAGRSTEAFF,TGTGCCAGCGCCGGCAGGTCAACTGAAGCTTTCTTT
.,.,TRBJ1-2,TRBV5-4,CASSNRELDYTF,TGTGCCAGCAGCAACAGGGAATTAGACTACACCTTC
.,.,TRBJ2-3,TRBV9,CASSVTSTDTQYF,TGTGCCAGCTCGGTAACTAGCACAGATACGCAGTATTTT
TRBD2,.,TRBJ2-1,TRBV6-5,CATRTSYNEQFF,TGTGCCACCCGGACTAGCTACAATGAGCAGTTCTTC
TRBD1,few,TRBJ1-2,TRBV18,CASSPPSGGLGYGYTF,TGTGCCAGCTCACCACCTTCAGGGGGCCTAGGCTATGGCTACACCTTC
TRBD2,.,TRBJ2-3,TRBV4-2,CASSHAGGAADTQYF,TGTGCCAGCAGCCATGCGGGGGGGGCCGCAGATACGCAGTATTTT
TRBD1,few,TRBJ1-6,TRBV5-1,CASSQAGTGGSPLHF,TGCGCCAGCAGCCAGGCGGGGACAGGCGGGTCACCCCTCCACTTT
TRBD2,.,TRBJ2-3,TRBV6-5,CASSYSGTRVDTQYF,TGTGCCAGCAGTTACTCGGGGACTAGGGTAGATACGCAGTATTTT
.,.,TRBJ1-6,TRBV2,CAIGDRRDNSPLHF,TGTGCCATCGGAGATCGGAGAGATAATTCACCCCTCCACTTT
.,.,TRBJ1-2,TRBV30,CALGGTYGYTF,TGTGCGTTGGGAGGGACCTATGGCTACACCTTC
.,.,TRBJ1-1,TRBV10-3,CAISPAGGNTEAFF,TGTGCCATCAGCCCCGCGGGAGGGAACACTGAAGCTTTCTTT
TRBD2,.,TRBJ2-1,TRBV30,CAWRADQTSLSYNEQFF,TGTGCCTGGCGTGCCGACCAGACTAGCTTATCCTACAATGAGCAGTTCTTC
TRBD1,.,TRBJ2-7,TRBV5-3,CARSGDRGTSYEQYF,TGTGCCAGAAGCGGGGACAGGGGGACATCCTACGAGCAGTACTTC